This T cell receptor beta chain was identified in a study of blood T cell repertoires in COVID-19 (dated by TCRdb to the early 2020s). For the study in its entirety: The collaborator samples originated in the United States, Italy and Spain and spanned the acute and convalescent phases of COVID-19. The prospective study material was composed of cDNA or gDNA derived from T cells, B-cell-depleted T cells, or PBMCs. Deeply sampled blood TCRbeta repertoires from subjects exposed to, actively infected with, or recovered from COVID-19 were included in the dataset. A freely available public database, intended as a resource for researchers studying the immune response to SARS-CoV-2, is where the repertoires were released. Samples were obtained from the ongoing ImmuneRACE study (first 160 participants) and from 950 to 1,500 subjects provided by 6 global collaborators. The sample metadata nearly always contained a de-identified subject ID, COVID-19 status, age in years and sex. HLA class I and class II types, where available, came from metadata supplied by the sample provider rather than from assay-based typing.

What the authors observed across the whole study: Clinical and demographic metadata were provided uncurated, with the amount varying by source and participant.

Whole blood was collected in K2EDTA tubes by collaborating institutions according to the institutions' own protocols. For TCRbeta analysis, collaborators shipped samples as frozen whole blood, isolated PBMCs, or DNA extracted from either of those sample types. This clone appeared once. The target of this receptor is not known. No qualities accompany the bases; no much larger clone lies one base away. The cysteine opens and the phenylalanine closes a CDR3 of 16 amino acids. CDR3 DNA only is kept here, 48 bases in frame from base 1. V is trimmed back by 0 bases and J by 2 bases, and the junction contains 4 bases that no gene match accounts for. Per the germline V gene, SGHRS is the CDR1 and YFSETQ is the CDR2. TCRbeta CDR3 regions were amplified from genomic DNA by means of the immunoSEQ Assay, a bias-controlled multiplex PCR. In the original analysis: Nucleated cell counts per sample were estimated from amplification of reference gene primers within the assay. Sequence reads were collapsed and filtered to measure the absolute abundance of every unique TCRbeta CDR3 rearrangement. For each sample, productive Simpson clonality was calculated as the square root of Simpson's diversity index across productive rearrangements. In TCRdb, the immuneACCESS table is reduced to in-frame sequences with V and J assigned. These tables do not hold every clone; where another copy was compared, an unresolved V gene accounts for under half, and the others remain unexplained. Clone size and the V and J calls come from that table; the DNA yielded D and trimming. The table for this sample lists over 50,000 clones; more than 85% of them were counted only once. In total, the top ten clones hold under 7.5% of the sample.

Material: peripheral blood. This clonotype was sampled from a man over 45 with active COVID-19. Rearrangement joined TRBV5-1 to TRBJ2-1; 8 bases in the middle match TRBD1. The CDR3 reads as follows: CASSLAAGGTYNEQFF. The DNA sequence is TGCGCCAGCAGCTTGGCTGCAGGGGGCACCTACAATGAGCAGTTCTTC.